Presented here are 32 T cell receptor beta chains from one specimen sequenced in a study of T-cell reconstitution after alpha-beta-depleted transplantation in children. Unique molecular identifiers featured in how the TCRbeta library was prepared. TCRdb analysed the PCR reads with MiXCR anew, one entry per CDR3 protein. This table holds roughly 610,000 distinct CDR3 sequences, 10% found once. Specimen: PBMCs from the stem cell graft donor, collected from the stem cell graft. These receptors were obtained from a human donor who donated a stem cell graft to a child with acute myeloid leukemia.

This clonotype was detected only a few times. The chain couples TRBV5-1 to TRBJ1-2; D gene ambiguous. The CDR3 sequence is 14 residues long. Germline CDR1 and CDR2: SGHRS and YFSETQ. Trimming removed 1 base at V and 4 bases at J, with 11 bases between. The chain's CDR3 is CASSLTIGSYGYTF. CDR3 bases: TGCGCCAGCAGCTTGACTATCGGGTCCTATGGCTACACCTTC.

This chain uses TRBV12-3 or TRBV12-4 with TRBJ2-7; TRBD2 might be the D (5 bases). V was trimmed by 1 base and J by 0 bases, leaving 10 bases between them. This CDR3 is 15 amino acids long. The CDR3 loop is CASSLVGDASYEQYF. The CDR3 coding sequence is TGTGCCAGCAGTTTAGTGGGAGACGCCTCCTACGAGCAGTACTTC.

This clonotype was detected a few times. J is TRBJ2-7 and V is TRBV6-2 or TRBV6-3; tentatively, D is TRBD1 (6 bases). V lost 8 bases to trimming and J lost 0 bases, with 8 bases between them. CDR1 MNHEY and CDR2 SVGEGT come from the germline V gene. The CDR3 totals 12 residues. Here the CDR3 reads CASEGVSYEQYF. The CDR3 DNA follows: TGTGCCAGCGAGGGGGTCTCCTACGAGCAGTACTTC.

This clonotype appeared a few times. The J gene is TRBJ1-4, the V gene TRBV10-2; D unclear. CDR3 size: 12 residues. Germline values: CDR1 WSHSY, CDR2 SAAADI. Trimming shortened V by 3 bases and J by 11 bases, and 10 bases separated the two germline ends. The CDR3 DNA is TGCGCCAGCAGTGAAGTCGGACCGAAACTGTTTTTT. This codes for CASSEVGPKLFF.

This clonotype was seen repeatedly, ten times or more. J is TRBJ2-7 and V is TRBV12-3 or TRBV12-4; perhaps TRBD2 as D (7 bases). The CDR3 runs to 16 residues. Trimming took off 5 bases at V and 4 bases at J, with 21 bases between the two ends. CDR3 DNA sequence: TGTGCCAGCAGTCCCCAGTCGGGGGGCGCCGGATACGAGCAGTACTTC. Its translation: CASSPQSGGAGYEQYF.

This clonotype was counted a few times. The chain has TRBV14 and TRBJ2-7; TRBD2 is a possible D gene (5 bases). CDR3 length equals 16 residues. V lost 4 bases and J lost 1, with 17 bases in between. Per the germline V gene, CDR1 is SGHDN and CDR2 is FVKESK. The CDR3 sequence: CASSLTPSGRSYEQYF. The CDR3 coding sequence is TGTGCCAGCAGCCTTACCCCCAGCGGAAGGTCCTACGAGCAGTACTTC.

The CDR3 DNA is TGTGCCAGCAGAGCAACCGCGGGAGGGGAGCAGTTCTTC. This sequence encodes CASRATAGGEQFF. This sequence joins TRBV14 and TRBJ2-1, with 9 bases matching TRBD2. V lost 6 bases, J lost 10 bases, and 7 bases stayed unmatched. The germline gives CDR1 SGHDN, CDR2 FVKESK. The CDR3 totals 13 residues.

The chain uses TRBV20-1 and TRBJ2-7; 10 bases fit TRBD2. J was trimmed by 0 bases and V by 6 bases; bases with no gene match: 5. This CDR3 is built from 14 residues. Germline-derived CDR1 and CDR2 are DFQATT and SNEGSKA (reference sequence). Here the CDR3 reads CSAPPSGSSYEQYF. DNA of the CDR3: TGCAGTGCGCCCCCTAGCGGGAGCTCCTACGAGCAGTACTTC.

The chain is built from TRBV5-1 and TRBJ2-1; D unclear. Trimming pared 0 bases from V and 6 bases from J, leaving 10 bases between. The CDR3 runs 14 residues. In germline, CDR1 is SGHRS, CDR2 YFSETQ. The CDR3 DNA sequence: TGCGCCAGCAGCTTGGGCCAGCGAAGCAATGAGCAGTTCTTC. It codes for CASSLGQRSNEQFF.

The chain joins TRBV11-2 to TRBJ2-6; 7 nucleotides agree with TRBD1. This CDR3 contains 15 residues. The junction had 4 bases not matched to a gene; V was cut back by 4 bases and J by 4 bases. Germline V CDR1 and CDR2: SGHAT, FQNNGV. CDR3 sequence: CASSSRDSGANVLTF. The CDR3 DNA reads TGTGCCAGCAGCTCGAGGGACAGCGGGGCCAACGTCCTGACTTTC.

Many counts were recorded for this clonotype. V is TRBV12-3 or TRBV12-4 and J is TRBJ1-1; possibly TRBD1 for D (5 bases). The CDR3 loop spans 15 amino acids. V was pared by 3 bases and J by 1 base, with 12 bases between. The CDR3 bases are TGTGCCAGCAGTTTGGACGGGACTAAGAACACTGAAGCTTTCTTT. Translated, it gives CASSLDGTKNTEAFF.

The rearrangement joins TRBV11-1 to TRBJ2-1, with 13 positions matching TRBD2. Germline V CDR1 and CDR2: SGHAT, FQDESV (reference sequence). Germline trimming cut 5 bases from V and 3 bases from J; bases unmatched to any gene: 10. This CDR3 has 18 amino acids. CDR3 amino acids: CASSPSKGLAGIYNEQFF. DNA for the CDR3: TGTGCCAGCAGCCCATCTAAGGGACTAGCGGGGATCTACAATGAGCAGTTCTTC.

This clonotype came up a few times. The chain is built from TRBV20-1 and TRBJ1-1, with D maybe TRBD1 (6 bases). The CDR3 totals 12 residues. CDR1 and CDR2 from the germline V gene are DFQATT and SNEGSKA (reference sequence). Trimming removed 4 bases from V and 3 bases from J, with 9 bases in between. The CDR3 bases are TGCAGTGCTACCGAGGGGGACACTGAAGCTTTCTTT. Translation: CSATEGDTEAFF.

This clonotype was observed a handful of times. CDR3 nucleotide sequence: TGTGCCAGCAGTTACTCGTCCGGGATCGCCTACAATGAGCAGTTCTTC. Translating gives CASSYSSGIAYNEQFF. The V and J genes are TRBV6-2 or TRBV6-3 and TRBJ2-1; D is possibly TRBD2 (5 bases). Germline values: CDR1 MNHEY, CDR2 SVGEGT. The CDR3 runs to 16 residues. Trimming cost V 0 bases and J 2 bases, with 11 bases left between them.

This clonotype has more than one count but fewer than ten. The V call is TRBV7-3, the J call TRBJ2-3, with D maybe TRBD2 (5 bases). The CDR3 has 15 amino acids. Trimming left V 2 bases short and J 5 bases short, with 14 bases between. The germline gives CDR1 SGHTA, CDR2 FQGTGA. The CDR3 region has the DNA TGTGCCAGCAGCTTAGGGATGGGAGAGGGAGATACGCAGTATTTT. The encoded protein is CASSLGMGEGDTQYF.

V is TRBV20-1 and J is TRBJ1-2; the match to TRBD1 covers 8 bases. V dropped 0 bases and J dropped 6; count of bases not matched to a gene: 9. Per germline, CDR1 DFQATT and CDR2 SNEGSKA (reference sequence). This CDR3 spans 15 amino acids. CDR3 bases: TGCAGTGCTAGAGAGGCATTGGACAGGGCTGATGGCTACACCTTC. Amino acids: CSAREALDRADGYTF.

This clonotype appeared a few times. V is TRBV29-1 and J is TRBJ1-4; no firm D call. CDR3 length: 14 amino acids. CDR1 and CDR2 (germline): SQVTM, ANQGSEA. V lost 3 bases and J lost 0, with 8 bases in between. The CDR3 nucleotides read TGCAGCGTTGAGGGGTCAGCAACTAATGAAAAACTGTTTTTT. Translated: CSVEGSATNEKLFF.

The chain uses TRBV6-2 or TRBV6-3 and TRBJ2-1, with a tentative D call TRBD2 (6 bases). Per the germline V gene, CDR1 is MNHEY and CDR2 is SVGEGT. The CDR3 extends over 17 amino acids. Trimming removed 7 bases at V and 0 bases at J, with 19 bases between. The CDR3 nucleotides are TGTGCCAGCACAATAGGGACTCCAATTTACTCCTACAATGAGCAGTTCTTC. Translation: CASTIGTPIYSYNEQFF.

This clonotype showed up many times. The chain couples TRBV6-2 or TRBV6-3 to TRBJ2-7, with 9 nucleotides matching TRBD1. The CDR3 runs to 15 residues. Trimming cost V 5 bases and J 2 bases; bases outside gene matches: 7. CDR1 and CDR2 from the germline V gene are MNHEY and SVGEGT. The CDR3 DNA sequence: TGTGCCAGCAGTACTCCCGGGACAGGGACCTACGAGCAGTACTTC. The encoded protein is CASSTPGTGTYEQYF.

This clonotype was observed many times. The J gene is TRBJ2-7, the V gene TRBV20-1, with D tentatively TRBD1 (5 bases). In germline, CDR1 is DFQATT, CDR2 SNEGSKA (reference sequence). The CDR3 runs 15 residues. Trimming removed 6 bases from V and 3 bases from J, with 21 bases in between. This chain's CDR3 is CSARDDRARLYEQYF. CDR3 nucleotide sequence: TGCAGTGCCAGGGATGACCGGGCCCGGCTCTACGAGCAGTACTTC.

The chain recombines TRBV3-1 with TRBJ2-1; D might be TRBD1 or TRBD2, each matching 5 bases. Germline CDR1 is LGHDT and CDR2 is YNNKEL (reference sequence). The CDR3 extends over 15 amino acids. The V and J ends lost 6 bases and 6 bases respectively, with 18 bases between them. CDR3 region: CASSPGGPVTNEQFF. The CDR3 DNA reads as TGTGCCAGCAGTCCTGGGGGACCAGTAACCAATGAGCAGTTCTTC.

The gene calls are TRBV12-3 or TRBV12-4 and TRBJ1-6, with no clear D. The CDR3 spans 16 residues. Trimming took 8 bases from V and 0 from J, leaving 14 bases between them. The CDR3 region has the DNA TGTGCCAGCGGCCTGGACGGATTCTCCTATAATTCACCCCTCCACTTT. It translates to CASGLDGFSYNSPLHF.

CDR3 nucleotide sequence: TGTGCCAGCAAGGACAGGGGAATCGCCCTTGGACCTCAAGAGACCCAGTACTTC. Residues: CASKDRGIALGPQETQYF. J is TRBJ2-5 and V is TRBV28; 9 nucleotides line up with TRBD1. CDR1 and CDR2 (germline): MDHEN, SYDVKM. The CDR3 is 18 amino acids. V shed 7 bases, J shed 2 bases, and the junction held 17 bases outside the gene matches.

There are many counts of this clonotype. The chain has TRBV20-1 and TRBJ1-5; maybe TRBD1 (6 bases). V lost 7 bases to trimming and J lost 4 bases, with 11 bases between them. This CDR3 is built from 12 residues. Germline CDR1 reads DFQATT; CDR2 reads SNEGSKA (reference sequence). In DNA, the CDR3 is TGCAGTGGTTGGAGGGGGAATCAGCCCCAGCATTTT. Protein product: CSGWRGNQPQHF.

The chain couples TRBV9 to TRBJ2-5; the match to TRBD2 covers 7 bases. Germline loops: CDR1 SGDLS, CDR2 YYNGEE. Germline trimming cut 3 bases from V and 3 bases from J; bases unmatched to any gene: 8. CDR3 length: 15 amino acids. This chain's CDR3 is CASSAQTSAKETQYF. Written as DNA, the CDR3 is TGTGCCAGCAGCGCGCAAACTAGCGCGAAAGAGACCCAGTACTTC.

The V call is TRBV4-3, the J call TRBJ2-6, with 10 bases that match TRBD1. The CDR3 is 18 residues long. From germline, CDR1 is LGHNA and CDR2 YSLEER. V gave up 4 bases and J gave up 4 bases; unmatched junction bases: 10. CDR3 in amino acids: CASSRGTGETGGANVLTF. The CDR3 region has the DNA TGCGCCAGCAGCCGGGGGACAGGGGAAACTGGCGGGGCCAACGTCCTGACTTTC.

This clonotype has only a few counts. This chain uses TRBV7-9 with TRBJ2-1, with TRBD2 as a possible D gene (5 bases). From germline, CDR1 is SEHNR and CDR2 FQNEAQ (reference sequence). The germline V and J ends were trimmed by 4 bases and 6 bases, with 16 bases remaining between them. CDR3 length equals 15 residues. The CDR3 DNA reads TGTGCCAGCAGCTCAGGACTTACTTACGGCAATGAGCAGTTCTTC. This gives the protein CASSSGLTYGNEQFF.

There are a few counts of this clonotype. The rearrangement links TRBV9 to TRBJ2-5; 10 bases align to TRBD1. The V gene end was trimmed by 0 bases and the J gene end by 5 bases; junction bases not matched to a gene: 7. Germline V gene data show CDR1 as SGDLS and CDR2 as YYNGEE. The CDR3 runs to 16 residues. CDR3 nucleotide sequence: TGTGCCAGCAGCGTAGATTGGACAGGGGGGCTGGAGACCCAGTACTTC. Residues: CASSVDWTGGLETQYF.

The rearrangement joins TRBV29-1 to TRBJ1-1; the match to TRBD1 covers 8 bases. Germline lookup yields CDR1 SQVTM and CDR2 ANQGSEA. The junction had 7 bases not matched to a gene; V was cut back by 6 bases and J by 1 base. This CDR3 has 14 residues. The CDR3 loop reads CSVPAGQGNTEAFF. CDR3 sequence (DNA): TGCAGCGTCCCCGCTGGACAGGGGAACACTGAAGCTTTCTTT.

The chain has TRBV4-3 and TRBJ2-3; 11 bases align to TRBD2. Unmatched junction bases numbered 4, after V lost 3 bases and J lost 2 bases. CDR3 size: 16 residues. Germline V gives CDR1 LGHNA, CDR2 YSLEER. This CDR3 is CASSHPGLADTDTQYF. The CDR3 nucleotides read TGCGCCAGCAGCCATCCGGGACTAGCGGACACAGATACGCAGTATTTT.

This clonotype was counted between two and nine times. The gene calls are TRBV20-1 and TRBJ1-1; D is undetermined. Trimming removed 0 bases from V and 10 bases from J, with 12 bases in between. Germline CDR1 is DFQATT and CDR2 is SNEGSKA (reference sequence). The CDR3 sequence is 12 residues long. The CDR3 DNA follows: TGCAGTGCTAGAGATCTGGAGCGTGGAGCTTTCTTT. It specifies CSARDLERGAFF.

This clonotype was seen a few times. The rearrangement uses TRBV29-1 and TRBJ2-7; TRBD1 matches at 10 bases. In germline, CDR1 is SQVTM, CDR2 ANQGSEA. Germline trimming cut 8 bases from V and 6 bases from J; bases unmatched to any gene: 13. The CDR3 length is 14 residues. The DNA of the CDR3 is TGCAGCATACGACAGGGGGCTTTTCTCGGCGAGCAGTACTTC. Translating gives CSIRQGAFLGEQYF.